There are many counts of the clone carrying this T cell receptor (beta chain). The source of the sample is a study of T cells in Graves' hyperthyroidism and ophthalmopathy. Amplified TCR beta CDR3 regions derived from RNA transcripts. The HTBI set primed first-round TCR CDR3 RT-PCR. MiXCR, run by TCRdb on the multiplex PCR reads, gives a single entry per CDR3 protein. The data hold roughly 350,000 distinct CDR3 sequences, with roughly 15% observed a single time. Disease duration was under 3 months in the ophthalmopathy patients, who also had a Clinical Activity Score of at least 3 and a NOSPECS grade of at least 4. Those patients with uncontrolled infection, other autoimmune disease, pregnancy or lactation were excluded. Diagnosis rested on symptoms, serum thyroxine and TRAb, thyroid ultrasound, and orbital computed tomography. It was 8.5 to 10 ml of fresh peripheral blood that supplied the PBMCs.

V was shortened by 3 bases and J by 4 bases, with 10 bases between the two germline ends. The CDR3 covers 14 residues. Sequencing input: blood. The J gene is TRBJ1-5, the V gene TRBV12-3 or TRBV12-4; unclear D gene. This TCR derives from a middle-aged woman with Graves' ophthalmopathy. CDR3 sequence reads: CASSFFGLNQPQHF. The CDR3 bases are TGTGCCAGCAGTTTTTTCGGGCTTAATCAGCCCCAGCATTTT.